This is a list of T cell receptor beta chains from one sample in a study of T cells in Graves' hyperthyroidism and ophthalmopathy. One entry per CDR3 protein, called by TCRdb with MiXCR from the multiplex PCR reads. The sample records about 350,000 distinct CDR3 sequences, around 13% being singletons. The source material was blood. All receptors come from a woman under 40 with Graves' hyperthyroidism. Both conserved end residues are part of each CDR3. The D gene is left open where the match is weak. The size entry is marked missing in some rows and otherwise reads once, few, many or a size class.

DNA: TGTGCCAGCTCTATCTCCGGGACAGGGGATTCACCCCTCCACTTT
CDR3: CASSISGTGDSPLHF
size: many
D: TRBD1
J: TRBJ1-6
V: TRBV28

DNA: TGTGCCAGCATTTCCGGGATCAGCACAGATACGCAGTATTTT
CDR3: CASISGISTDTQYF
size: many
D: -
J: TRBJ2-3
V: TRBV6-1

DNA: TGCAGTGCCCAACTAGCGCGGTACCAAGAGACCCAGTACTTC
CDR3: CSAQLARYQETQYF
size: few
D: TRBD2
J: TRBJ2-5
V: TRBV20-1

DNA: TGTGCCAGCAGCTTACAATCGCAGGGCGATGGCTACACCTTC
CDR3: CASSLQSQGDGYTF
size: -
D: -
J: TRBJ1-2
V: TRBV7-9

DNA: TGCAGTGCCAGCCCCGGGAGCAGGGGTTGGGAGACCCAGTACTTC
CDR3: CSASPGSRGWETQYF
size: -
D: -
J: TRBJ2-5
V: TRBV20-1

DNA: TGCAGTGCCCGGGACAGCTGGAACACTGAAGCTTTCTTT
CDR3: CSARDSWNTEAFF
size: many
D: TRBD1
J: TRBJ1-1
V: TRBV20-1

DNA: TGTGCCAGCAGCCCACTAGCGCCGGCCTACGAGCAGTACTTC
CDR3: CASSPLAPAYEQYF
size: many
D: TRBD2
J: TRBJ2-7
V: TRBV28

DNA: TGTGCCAGCAGTTTGCCCCGAGTAGGGCAGGATGAGCAGTTCTTC
CDR3: CASSLPRVGQDEQFF
size: many
D: -
J: TRBJ2-1
V: TRBV28

DNA: TGTGCCAGCAGTGATCCCAAAGAAAAAGACAGGGGTGATTTCTACGAGCAGTACTTC
CDR3: CASSDPKEKDRGDFYEQYF
size: many
D: TRBD1
J: TRBJ2-7
V: TRBV2

DNA: TGTGCCAGCTTCGGGACAGGGGGCGCCGGGGCTAATGAAAAACTGTTTTTT
CDR3: CASFGTGGAGANEKLFF
size: many
D: TRBD1
J: TRBJ1-4
V: TRBV2

DNA: TGTGCCAGCAGCGCAAGCGGGACAGAGACCCAGTACTTC
CDR3: CASSASGTETQYF
size: many
D: TRBD2
J: TRBJ2-5
V: TRBV2

DNA: TGTGCCAGCAGCTTATGGCTGGGAACAGGACCGATCTACGAGCAGTACTTC
CDR3: CASSLWLGTGPIYEQYF
size: -
D: -
J: TRBJ2-7
V: TRBV7-9

DNA: TGCAGTGCTAGTTTTAGCGGGAGGGCCATGGATGAGCAGTTCTTC
CDR3: CSASFSGRAMDEQFF
size: -
D: TRBD2
J: TRBJ2-1
V: TRBV20-1

DNA: TGTGCCAGCAGCTTATTCGGATCATCTGGGGAGACCCAGTACTTC
CDR3: CASSLFGSSGETQYF
size: few
D: -
J: TRBJ2-5
V: TRBV7-3

DNA: TGTGCCTGGGGGTCCACTGGGACTAGCGGGAGGGCCGGGCAGTTCTTC
CDR3: CAWGSTGTSGRAGQFF
size: -
D: TRBD2
J: TRBJ2-1
V: TRBV30

DNA: TGTGCCAGCTCAAACAGGGGGCGTTCCTACGAGCAGTACTTC
CDR3: CASSNRGRSYEQYF
size: few
D: TRBD1
J: TRBJ2-7
V: TRBV18

DNA: TGTGCCAGCGATGGGACAGGGGGTTGGAATGAGCAGTTCTTC
CDR3: CASDGTGGWNEQFF
size: -
D: TRBD1
J: TRBJ2-1
V: TRBV6-2/TRBV6-3

DNA: TGTGCCAGCAGGCCAGCCCGGGACAGACTCTCCTACGAGCAGTACTTC
CDR3: CASRPARDRLSYEQYF
size: many
D: TRBD1
J: TRBJ2-7
V: TRBV6-2/TRBV6-3

DNA: TGTGCCAGCAGTGAATTAAACTTCAATCAGCCCAGGCATTTT
CDR3: CASSELNFNQPRHF
size: few
D: -
J: TRBJ1-5
V: TRBV6-1

DNA: TGTGCCATCCGTAATCCTAGCGGGGACCAAGAGACCCAGTGCTTC
CDR3: CAIRNPSGDQETQCF
size: -
D: TRBD2
J: TRBJ2-5
V: TRBV10-3